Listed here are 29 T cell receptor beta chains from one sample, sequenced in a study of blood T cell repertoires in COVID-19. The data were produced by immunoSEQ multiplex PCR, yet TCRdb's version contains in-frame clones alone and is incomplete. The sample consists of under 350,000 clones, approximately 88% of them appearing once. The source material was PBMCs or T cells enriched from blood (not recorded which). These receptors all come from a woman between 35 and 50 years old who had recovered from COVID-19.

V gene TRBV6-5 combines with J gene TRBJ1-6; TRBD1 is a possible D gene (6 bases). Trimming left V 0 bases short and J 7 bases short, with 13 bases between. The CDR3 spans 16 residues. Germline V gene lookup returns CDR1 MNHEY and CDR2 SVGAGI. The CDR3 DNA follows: TGTGCCAGCAGTTACTCGATAGGGGGTTCCAATTCACCCCTCCACTTT. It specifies CASSYSIGGSNSPLHF.

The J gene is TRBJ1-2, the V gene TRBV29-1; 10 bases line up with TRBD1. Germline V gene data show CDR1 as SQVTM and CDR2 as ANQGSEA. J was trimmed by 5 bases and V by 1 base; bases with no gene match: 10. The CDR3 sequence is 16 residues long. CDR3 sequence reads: CSVEGSRDRGRYGYTF. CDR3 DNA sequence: TGCAGCGTTGAAGGATCTCGGGACAGGGGAAGATATGGCTACACCTTC.

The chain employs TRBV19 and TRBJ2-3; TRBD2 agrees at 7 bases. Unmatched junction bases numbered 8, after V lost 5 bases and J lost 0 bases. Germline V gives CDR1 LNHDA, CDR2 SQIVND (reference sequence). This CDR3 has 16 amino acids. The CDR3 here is CASSGGSGTSTDTQYF. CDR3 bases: TGTGCCAGTAGTGGGGGGAGCGGGACCAGCACAGATACGCAGTATTTT.

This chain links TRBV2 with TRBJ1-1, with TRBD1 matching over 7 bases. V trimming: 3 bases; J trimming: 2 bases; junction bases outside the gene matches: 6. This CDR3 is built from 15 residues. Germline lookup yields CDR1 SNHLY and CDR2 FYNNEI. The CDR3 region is CASSEETGFNTEAFF. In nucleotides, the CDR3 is TGTGCCAGCAGTGAGGAGACAGGGTTTAACACTGAAGCTTTCTTT.

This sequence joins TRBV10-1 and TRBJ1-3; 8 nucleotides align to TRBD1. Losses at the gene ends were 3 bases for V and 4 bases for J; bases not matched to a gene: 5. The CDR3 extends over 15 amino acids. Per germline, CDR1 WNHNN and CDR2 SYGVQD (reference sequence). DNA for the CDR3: TGCGCCAGCAGTGACCAAGGGACAGGCGGAAACACCATATATTTT. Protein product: CASSDQGTGGNTIYF.

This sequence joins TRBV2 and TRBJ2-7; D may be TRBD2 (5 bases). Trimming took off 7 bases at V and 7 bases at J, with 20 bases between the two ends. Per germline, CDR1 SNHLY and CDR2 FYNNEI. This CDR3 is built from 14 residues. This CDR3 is CASNGMWRSREQYF. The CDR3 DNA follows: TGTGCCAGCAACGGGATGTGGCGGTCTCGTGAGCAGTACTTC.

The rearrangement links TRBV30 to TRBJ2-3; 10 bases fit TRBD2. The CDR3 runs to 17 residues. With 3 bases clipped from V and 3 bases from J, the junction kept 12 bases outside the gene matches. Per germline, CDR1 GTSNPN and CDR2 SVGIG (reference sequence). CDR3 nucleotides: TGTGCCTGGAGCGGGGCTAGCGGGGGTGCGGTAACAGATACGCAGTATTTT. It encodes CAWSGASGGAVTDTQYF. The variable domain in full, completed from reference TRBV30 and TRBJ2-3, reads SQTIHQWPATLVQPVGSPLSLECTVEGTSNPNLYWYRQAAGRGLQLLFYSVGIGQISSEVPQNLSASRPQDRQFILSSKKLLLSDSGFYLCAWSGASGGAVTDTQYFGPGTRLTVL.

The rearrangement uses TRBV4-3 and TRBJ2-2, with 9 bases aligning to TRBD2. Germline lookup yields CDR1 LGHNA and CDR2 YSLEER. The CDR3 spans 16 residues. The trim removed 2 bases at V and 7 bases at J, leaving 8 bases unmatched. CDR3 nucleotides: TGCGCCAGCAGCCAACTCCTTGCGGGAGGGGGCGGGGAGCTGTTTTTT. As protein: CASSQLLAGGGGELFF.

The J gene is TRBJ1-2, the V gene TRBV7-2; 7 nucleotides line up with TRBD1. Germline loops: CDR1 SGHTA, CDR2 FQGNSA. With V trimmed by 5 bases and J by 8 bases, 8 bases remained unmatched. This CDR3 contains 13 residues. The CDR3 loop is CASSRDREYGYTF. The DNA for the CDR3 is TGTGCCAGCAGCCGAGACAGGGAATACGGCTACACCTTC.

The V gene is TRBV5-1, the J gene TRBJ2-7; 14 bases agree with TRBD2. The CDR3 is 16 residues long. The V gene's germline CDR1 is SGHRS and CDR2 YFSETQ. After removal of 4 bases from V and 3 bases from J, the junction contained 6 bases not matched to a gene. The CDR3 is CASSRGTSGRGYEQYF. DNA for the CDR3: TGCGCCAGCAGCAGGGGGACTAGCGGGAGAGGCTACGAGCAGTACTTC.

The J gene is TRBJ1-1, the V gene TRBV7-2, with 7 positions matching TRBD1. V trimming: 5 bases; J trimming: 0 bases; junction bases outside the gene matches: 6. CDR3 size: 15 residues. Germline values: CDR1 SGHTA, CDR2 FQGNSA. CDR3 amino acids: CASSAGGSMNTEAFF. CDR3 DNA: TGTGCCAGCAGCGCAGGGGGGAGCATGAACACTGAAGCTTTCTTT.

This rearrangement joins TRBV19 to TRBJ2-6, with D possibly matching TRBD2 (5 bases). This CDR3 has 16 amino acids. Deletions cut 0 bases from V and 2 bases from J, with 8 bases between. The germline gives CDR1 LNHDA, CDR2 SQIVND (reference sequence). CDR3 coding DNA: TGTGCCAGTAGTATAGAATGGGGAGCTGGGGCCAACGTCCTGACTTTC. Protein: CASSIEWGAGANVLTF.

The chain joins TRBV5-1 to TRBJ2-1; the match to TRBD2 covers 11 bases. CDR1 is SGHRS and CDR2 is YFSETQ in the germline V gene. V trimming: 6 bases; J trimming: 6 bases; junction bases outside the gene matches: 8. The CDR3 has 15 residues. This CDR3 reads CASTLLAGEINEQFF. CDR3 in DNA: TGCGCCAGCACTCTACTAGCGGGAGAGATCAATGAGCAGTTCTTC.

CDR3 nucleotide sequence: TGTGCCAGCAGTTTATGGGGTATTAGCGATTCACCCCTCCACTTT. It yields the protein CASSLWGISDSPLHF. The V call is TRBV27, the J call TRBJ1-6; D is undetermined. The CDR3 runs to 15 residues. Trimming pared 1 base from V and 8 bases from J, leaving 12 bases between. CDR1 is MNHEY and CDR2 is SMNVEV in the germline V gene (reference sequence).

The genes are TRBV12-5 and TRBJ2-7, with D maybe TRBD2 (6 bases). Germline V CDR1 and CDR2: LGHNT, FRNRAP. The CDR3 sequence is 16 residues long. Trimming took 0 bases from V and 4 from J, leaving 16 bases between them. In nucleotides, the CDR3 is TGTGCTAGTGGTTTGGTACTGAGGGAGGTTGGGTACGAGCAGTACTTC. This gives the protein CASGLVLREVGYEQYF.

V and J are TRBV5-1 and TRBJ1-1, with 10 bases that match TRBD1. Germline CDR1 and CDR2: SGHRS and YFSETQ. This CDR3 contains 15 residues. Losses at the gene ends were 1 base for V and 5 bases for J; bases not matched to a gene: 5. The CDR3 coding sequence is TGCGCCAGCAGCTTGTCTGGACAGGGGGAAACTGAAGCTTTCTTT. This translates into CASSLSGQGETEAFF.

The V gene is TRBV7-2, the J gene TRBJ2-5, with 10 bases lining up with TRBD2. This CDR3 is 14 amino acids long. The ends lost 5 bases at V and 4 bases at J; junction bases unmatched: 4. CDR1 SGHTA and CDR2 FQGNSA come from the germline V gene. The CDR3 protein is CASSPAGGRETQYF. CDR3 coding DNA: TGTGCCAGCAGCCCAGCGGGAGGGAGAGAGACCCAGTACTTC.

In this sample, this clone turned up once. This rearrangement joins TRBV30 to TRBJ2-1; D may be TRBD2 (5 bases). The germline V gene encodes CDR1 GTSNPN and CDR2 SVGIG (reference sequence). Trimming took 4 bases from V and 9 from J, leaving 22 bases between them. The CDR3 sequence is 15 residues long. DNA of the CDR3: TGTGCCTGGACCCCGCGGACTCGTCCTTTGGGTGAGCAGTTCTTC. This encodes CAWTPRTRPLGEQFF.

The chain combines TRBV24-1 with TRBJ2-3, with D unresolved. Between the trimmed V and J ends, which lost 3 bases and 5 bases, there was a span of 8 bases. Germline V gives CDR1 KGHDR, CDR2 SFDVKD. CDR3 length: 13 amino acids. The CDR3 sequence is CATSDPPEDTQYF. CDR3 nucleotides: TGTGCCACCAGTGATCCCCCAGAAGATACGCAGTATTTT.

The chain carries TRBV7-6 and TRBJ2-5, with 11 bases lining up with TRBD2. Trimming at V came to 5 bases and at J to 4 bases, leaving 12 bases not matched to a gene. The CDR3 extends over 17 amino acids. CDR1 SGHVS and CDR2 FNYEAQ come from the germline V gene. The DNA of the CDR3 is TGTGCCAGCAGCCCGAGCCTTAGCGGGAGGGCCACAGAGACCCAGTACTTC. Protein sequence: CASSPSLSGRATETQYF.

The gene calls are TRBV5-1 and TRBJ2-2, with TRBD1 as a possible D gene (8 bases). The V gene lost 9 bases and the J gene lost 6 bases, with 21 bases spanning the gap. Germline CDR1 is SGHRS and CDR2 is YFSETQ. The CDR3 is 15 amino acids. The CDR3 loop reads CAIRLDREGAGELFF. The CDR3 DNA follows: TGCGCCATCCGACTGGACAGGGAGGGAGCCGGGGAGCTGTTTTTT.

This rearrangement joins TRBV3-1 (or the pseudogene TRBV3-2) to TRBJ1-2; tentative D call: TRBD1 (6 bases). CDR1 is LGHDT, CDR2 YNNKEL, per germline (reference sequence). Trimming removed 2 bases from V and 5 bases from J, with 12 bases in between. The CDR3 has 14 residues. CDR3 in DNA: TGTGCCAGCAGCCAATCAACAAGGGGGTATGGCTACACCTTC. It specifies CASSQSTRGYGYTF.

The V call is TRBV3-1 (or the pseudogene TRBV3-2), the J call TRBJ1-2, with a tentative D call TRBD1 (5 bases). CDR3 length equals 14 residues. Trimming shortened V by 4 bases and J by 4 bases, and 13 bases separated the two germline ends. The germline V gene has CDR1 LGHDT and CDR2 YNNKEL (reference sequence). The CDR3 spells CASSRGARGYGYTF. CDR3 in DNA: TGTGCCAGCAGCCGAGGGGCGCGGGGCTATGGCTACACCTTC.

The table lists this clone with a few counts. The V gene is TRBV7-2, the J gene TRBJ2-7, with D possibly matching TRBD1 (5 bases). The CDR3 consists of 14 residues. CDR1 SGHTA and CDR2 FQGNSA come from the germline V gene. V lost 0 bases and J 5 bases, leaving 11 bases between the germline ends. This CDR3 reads CASSLAGRADEQYF. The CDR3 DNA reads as TGTGCCAGCAGCTTAGCGGGCAGGGCCGACGAGCAGTACTTC.

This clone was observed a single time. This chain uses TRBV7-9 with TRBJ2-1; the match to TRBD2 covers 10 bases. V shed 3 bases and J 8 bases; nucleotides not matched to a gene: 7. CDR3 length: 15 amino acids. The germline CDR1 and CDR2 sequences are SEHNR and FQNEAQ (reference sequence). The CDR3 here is CASSFGGTSAHEQFF. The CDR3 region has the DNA TGTGCCAGCAGCTTCGGTGGGACTAGCGCTCATGAGCAGTTCTTC.

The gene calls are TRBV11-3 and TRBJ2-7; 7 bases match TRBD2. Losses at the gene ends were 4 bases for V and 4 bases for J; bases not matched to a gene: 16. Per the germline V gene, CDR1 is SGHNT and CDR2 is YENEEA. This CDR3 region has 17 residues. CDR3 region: CASSSPRGVRELYEQYF. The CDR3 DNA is TGTGCCAGCAGCTCCCCTCGGGGGGTGCGGGAGTTATACGAGCAGTACTTC.

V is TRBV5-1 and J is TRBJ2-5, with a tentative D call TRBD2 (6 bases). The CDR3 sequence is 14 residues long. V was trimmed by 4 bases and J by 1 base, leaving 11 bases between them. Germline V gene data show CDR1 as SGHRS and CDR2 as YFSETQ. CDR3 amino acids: CASSLNGGQETQYF. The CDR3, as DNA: TGCGCCAGCAGCCTTAACGGGGGCCAAGAGACCCAGTACTTC.

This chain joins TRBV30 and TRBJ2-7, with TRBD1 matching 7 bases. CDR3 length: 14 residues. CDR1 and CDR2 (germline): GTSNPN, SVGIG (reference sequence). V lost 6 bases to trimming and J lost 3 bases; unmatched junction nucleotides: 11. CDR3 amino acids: CACSKGGRGYEQYF. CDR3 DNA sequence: TGTGCCTGTTCAAAAGGGGGCAGGGGCTACGAGCAGTACTTC.

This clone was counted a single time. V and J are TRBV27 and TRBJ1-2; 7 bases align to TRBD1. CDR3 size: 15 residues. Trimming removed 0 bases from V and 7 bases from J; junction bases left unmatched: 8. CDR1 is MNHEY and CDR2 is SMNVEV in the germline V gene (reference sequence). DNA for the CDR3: TGTGCCAGCAGTTTATCGAACAGGGGAATGGTTGGCTACACCTTC. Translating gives CASSLSNRGMVGYTF.